Each of the 21 T cell receptor beta chains below was sequenced from the same sample in a study of quantifying T cell responses using KT2 cells. Study at large: cDNA was made from DNase-treated RNA using alpha and beta constant primers.

An oligo carrying a UMI was ligated to the cDNA 3' end. First-round PCR used around 4 cycles and beta primers RC1.1 and RC1.2 covering TRBC1 and TRBC2. A single record per CDR3 protein comes from TCRdb applying MiXCR to the UMI-ligation and nested PCR reads. The sample includes 40,000 to 60,000 distinct CDR3 sequences, about 9.9% of them seen just once. Sequenced input: PBMCs spiked with cells of the T cell clone KT2. The receptor set was obtained from a human donor.

This clonotype was counted between two and nine times. The genes are TRBV3-1 and TRBJ1-6, with 9 bases matching TRBD1. This CDR3 is 18 amino acids long. The junction had 9 bases not matched to a gene; V was cut back by 6 bases and J by 0 bases. In germline, CDR1 is LGHDT, CDR2 YNNKEL (reference sequence). The CDR3 region is CASRAGTGTSSYNSPLHF. The CDR3 bases are TGTGCCAGCAGGGCCGGGACAGGGACCAGCTCCTATAATTCACCCCTCCACTTT.

This clonotype was recorded many times. Here the CDR3 DNA reads TGTGCCAGCAAGAAAACTTGGGATACTGAAGCTTTCTTT. Translation gives CASKKTWDTEAFF. This chain connects TRBV2 to TRBJ1-1; no reliable D call. This CDR3 is built from 13 residues. The V gene's germline CDR1 is SNHLY and CDR2 FYNNEI. V was trimmed by 7 bases and J by 5 bases, leaving 14 bases between them.

The chain joins TRBV18 to TRBJ2-4; 9 positions agree with TRBD1. Unmatched junction bases numbered 0, after V lost 2 bases and J lost 1 base. CDR1 and CDR2 (germline): KGHSH, LQKENI. The CDR3 spans 15 residues. CDR3 bases: TGTGCCAGCTCACCAGACAGGGGGGCCAAAAACATTCAGTACTTC. It codes for CASSPDRGAKNIQYF.

This rearrangement joins TRBV7-9 to TRBJ2-1, with 8 nucleotides matching TRBD2. V lost 7 bases, J lost 3 bases, and 11 bases stayed unmatched. The V gene's germline CDR1 is SEHNR and CDR2 FQNEAQ (reference sequence). The CDR3 runs 16 residues. This CDR3 reads CASILIGLAGYNEQFF. Here the CDR3 DNA reads TGTGCCAGCATCCTAATAGGGCTAGCGGGCTACAATGAGCAGTTCTTC.

This clonotype was seen a few times. The chain uses TRBV7-9 and TRBJ2-1; D unresolved. The CDR3 length is 11 residues. Germline values: CDR1 SEHNR, CDR2 FQNEAQ (reference sequence). V shed 6 bases and J shed 8 bases, with 8 bases lying between them. CDR3 loop: CASSRSDEQFF. CDR3 nucleotides: TGTGCCAGCAGTAGGAGCGATGAGCAGTTCTTC. The full variable domain, its missing parts supplied by reference TRBV7-9 and TRBJ2-1, is DTGVSQNPRHKITKRGQNVTFRCDPISEHNRLYWYRQTLGQGPEFLTYFQNEAQLEKSRLLSDRFSAERPKGSFSTLEIQRTEQGDSAMYLCASSRSDEQFFGPGTRLTVL.

This clonotype has just a few counts. The chain carries TRBV6-5 and TRBJ2-2; D gene uncertain. The CDR3 has 13 amino acids. CDR1 and CDR2 (germline): MNHEY, SVGAGI. V dropped 6 bases and J dropped 2 bases, with 7 bases sitting between them. CDR3 region: CASRPYNTGELFF. The CDR3 nucleotides are TGTGCCAGCAGGCCCTACAACACCGGGGAGCTGTTTTTT.

This clonotype was observed many times. The chain links TRBV20-1 to TRBJ2-3; D not resolved. The CDR3 has 14 amino acids. The germline V gene encodes CDR1 DFQATT and CDR2 SNEGSKA (reference sequence). Trimming cost V 0 bases and J 3 bases, with 10 bases left between them. In DNA, the CDR3 is TGCAGTGCTAGAGATTTCTATGGAACAGATACGCAGTATTTT. It encodes CSARDFYGTDTQYF.

The gene calls are TRBV6-5 and TRBJ2-2, with a possible D match to TRBD2 (5 bases). The germline gives CDR1 MNHEY, CDR2 SVGAGI. The CDR3 sequence is 15 residues long. V was trimmed by 6 bases and J by 3 bases, leaving 14 bases between them. The CDR3 protein is CASSPGMADTGELFF. CDR3 nucleotides: TGTGCCAGCAGCCCCGGGATGGCGGACACCGGGGAGCTGTTTTTT.

In its sample, this clonotype was seen a few times. CDR3 sequence: CAISLTGNGEAFF. The CDR3 DNA reads as TGTGCCATCAGCCTGACAGGGAACGGTGAAGCTTTCTTT. The chain uses TRBV10-3 and TRBJ1-1, with 7 positions matching TRBD1. The CDR3 is 13 residues long. V was clipped by 6 bases and J by 7 bases; unmatched bases: 8. In germline, CDR1 is ENHRY, CDR2 SYGVKD.

This clonotype was observed a few times. The chain joins TRBV6-2 or TRBV6-3 to TRBJ2-3, with D perhaps matching TRBD2 (6 bases). The CDR3 is made up of 14 amino acids. Trimming took off 6 bases at V and 4 bases at J, with 14 bases between the two ends. Germline lookup yields CDR1 MNHEY and CDR2 SVGEGT. The CDR3 nucleotides are TGTGCCAGCAGCCTGGGCGGGGCGGCAGATACGCAGTATTTT. This codes for CASSLGGAADTQYF.

This clonotype is classed as medium-sized. The chain is built from TRBV6-4 and TRBJ2-3; 10 bases fit TRBD2. The trim removed 3 bases at V and 4 bases at J, leaving 7 bases unmatched. Looked up from germline, CDR1 is MRHNA and CDR2 is SNTAGT. The CDR3 sequence is 16 residues long. CDR3 bases: TGTGCCAGCAGTGAGTCGGCTAGCGGGGGCCCAGATACGCAGTATTTT. It translates to CASSESASGGPDTQYF.

The sample holds a few counts of this clonotype. The rearrangement links TRBV21-1 to TRBJ2-7; no check of the table's D call, TRBD1, against the DNA was made. TRBV21-1 is annotated as a pseudogene. This CDR3 contains 19 residues. Here the CDR3 reads CASSIRATRSTGWSYEQYF. The CDR3 DNA reads TGTGCCAGCAGCATCCGAGCTACACGGAGCACAGGGTGGTCCTACGAGCAGTACTTC.

This clonotype was found a few times. This rearrangement joins TRBV7-6 to TRBJ2-7, with D tentatively TRBD1 (5 bases). The CDR3 is made up of 15 amino acids. Germline-derived CDR1 and CDR2 are SGHVS and FNYEAQ. V lost 5 bases and J lost 5, with 19 bases in between. The CDR3 bases are TGTGCCAGCAGCCTATCAAGCATATTAGGGGACGAGCAGTACTTC. Protein: CASSLSSILGDEQYF.

The genes are TRBV11-1 and TRBJ2-3; possible D gene TRBD2, 5 bases. V lost 2 bases, J lost 2 bases, and 11 bases lay in between. This CDR3 has 15 amino acids. CDR1 is SGHAT and CDR2 is FQDESV in the germline V gene (reference sequence). The CDR3 reads CASSLSGYNTDTQYF. The CDR3 DNA follows: TGTGCCAGCAGCTTAAGCGGATACAACACAGATACGCAGTATTTT.

The genes are TRBV19 and TRBJ2-1; D not resolved. The CDR3 is 16 residues long. Trimming removed 2 bases from V and 0 bases from J, with 11 bases in between. Germline CDR1 LNHDA, CDR2 SQIVND (reference sequence). The CDR3 bases are TGTGCCAGTAGTATAAGCGCCTCGAGCTCCTACAATGAGCAGTTCTTC. Its translation: CASSISASSSYNEQFF.

The gene calls are TRBV6-2 or TRBV6-3 and TRBJ2-5; possible D gene TRBD2, 6 bases. This CDR3 is built from 13 residues. CDR1 MNHEY and CDR2 SVGEGT come from the germline V gene. The CDR3 bases are TGTGTCACACGGGAGTCACCTTCGGAGACCCAGTACTTC. Its translation: CVTRESPSETQYF.

This sequence joins TRBV29-1 and TRBJ2-1; D perhaps matches TRBD2 (6 bases). This CDR3 contains 14 residues. V gave up 5 bases and J gave up 2 bases, with 13 bases separating them. Germline CDR1 and CDR2: SQVTM and ANQGSEA. The CDR3 loop reads CSVLGGGPYNEQFF. The CDR3 bases are TGCAGCGTTCTGGGGGGTGGGCCCTACAATGAGCAGTTCTTC.

This clonotype was seen a handful of times. The J gene is TRBJ1-6, the V gene TRBV12-3 or TRBV12-4; D is possibly TRBD1 (5 bases). The length of the CDR3 is 15 residues. Trimming removed 2 bases at V and 8 bases at J, with 13 bases between. The CDR3 loop reads CASSLRGTSDSPLHF. The DNA for the CDR3 is TGTGCCAGCAGTTTACGGGGCACCTCGGATTCACCCCTCCACTTT.

The sample holds many counts of this clonotype. CDR3 nucleotides: TGCAGCGTTGCCGGACAGACCTACGAGCAGTACTTC. Residues: CSVAGQTYEQYF. The V call is TRBV29-1, the J call TRBJ2-7, with D possibly matching TRBD1 (6 bases). Germline V lookup: CDR1 SQVTM, CDR2 ANQGSEA. There are 12 residues in the CDR3. The germline V and J ends were trimmed by 4 bases and 2 bases, with 9 bases remaining between them.

This clonotype showed up just a few times. Here the CDR3 reads CASARDSYEQYF. The CDR3 nucleotides are TGTGCCAGCGCTAGGGACTCCTACGAGCAGTACTTC. The genes are TRBV12-3 or TRBV12-4 and TRBJ2-7; D gene unclear. V dropped 8 bases and J dropped 0 bases, with 8 bases sitting between them. CDR3 length equals 12 residues.

The genes are TRBV27 and TRBJ2-7, with D possibly matching TRBD2 (6 bases). The length of the CDR3 is 14 residues. V dropped 5 bases and J dropped 4 bases, with 15 bases sitting between them. Germline loops: CDR1 MNHEY, CDR2 SMNVEV (reference sequence). The CDR3 sequence: CASSPSPGGYEQYF. DNA of the CDR3: TGTGCCAGCAGTCCCTCCCCTGGGGGGTACGAGCAGTACTTC.